The 14 T cell receptor beta chains in this list originate from one sample, sequenced in a study of blood T cell repertoires in COVID-19 (dated by TCRdb to about 2020). The receptor library was made with the immunoSEQ multiplex PCR assay. Sourced from immuneACCESS, this table was stored by TCRdb with only in-frame sequences that have V and J called. A share of the clones is absent; for the studies checked, an unresolved V gene accounts for under half, and the remainder has no known explanation. For this sample the table gives approximately 300,000 clones, of which around 89% were detected only once. Around 0.84% of the sample belongs to the ten largest clones. The sequenced material came from peripheral blood. All receptors derive from a man aged 25 to 40 with acute or convalescent COVID-19.

The chain has TRBV25-1 and TRBJ2-3, with D perhaps TRBD2 (5 bases). This CDR3 is 15 amino acids long. Trimming removed 3 bases from V and 4 bases from J, with 14 bases in between. Germline V CDR1 and CDR2: MGHDK, SYGVNS. As DNA, the CDR3 is TGTGCCAGCAGTGATAGTTCGGGGAGAGCAGATACGCAGTATTTT. Its protein is CASSDSSGRADTQYF.

V gene TRBV18 combines with J gene TRBJ1-5; 7 nucleotides agree with TRBD1. After removal of 2 bases from V and 5 bases from J, the junction contained 6 bases not matched to a gene. The germline gives CDR1 KGHSH, CDR2 LQKENI. CDR3 size: 15 residues. CDR3 in amino acids: CASSPSQGTDQPQHF. CDR3 coding DNA: TGTGCCAGCTCACCATCACAGGGGACAGATCAGCCCCAGCATTTT.

The sample holds one count of this clone. The chain couples TRBV10-1 to TRBJ2-1; no reliable D call. Germline CDR1 reads WNHNN; CDR2 reads SYGVQD (reference sequence). The CDR3 consists of 13 residues. Trimming took 4 bases from V and 4 from J, leaving 8 bases between them. In DNA, the CDR3 is TGCGCCAGCAGTGCCCTAGTATACAATGAGCAGTTCTTC. This sequence encodes CASSALVYNEQFF.

The chain combines TRBV6-6 with TRBJ1-3; D perhaps matches TRBD1 (6 bases). Germline V gene lookup returns CDR1 MNHNY and CDR2 SVGAGI (reference sequence). The V gene lost 5 bases and the J gene lost 1 base, with 21 bases spanning the gap. This CDR3 comprises 18 residues. CDR3 loop: CASSQSLQGYRSGNTIYF. Written as DNA, the CDR3 is TGTGCCAGCAGTCAATCTCTACAGGGTTATAGGTCTGGAAACACCATATATTTT.

V usage is TRBV7-9 and J usage is TRBJ1-5, with TRBD1 matching over 7 bases. Germline values: CDR1 SEHNR, CDR2 FQNEAQ (reference sequence). This CDR3 comprises 16 residues. V was clipped by 6 bases and J by 2 bases; unmatched bases: 10. CDR3 DNA: TGTGCCAGCAGTGTTAAGACAGGGTCCGGCAATCAGCCCCAGCATTTT. Protein product: CASSVKTGSGNQPQHF. Based on the CDR3 plus reference TRBV7-9 and TRBJ1-5, the full variable domain is DTGVSQNPRHKITKRGQNVTFRCDPISEHNRLYWYRQTLGQGPEFLTYFQNEAQLEKSRLLSDRFSAERPKGSFSTLEIQRTEQGDSAMYLCASSVKTGSGNQPQHFGDGTRLSIL.

The rearrangement uses TRBV1 and TRBJ2-1; TRBD1, as called in the table, went unchecked against the DNA. TRBV1 represents a pseudogene. The length of the CDR3 is 18 residues. The CDR3 loop is CTSSQGLSRGVPYNEQFF. In nucleotides, the CDR3 is TGCACCAGCAGCCAAGGCCTAAGCAGGGGGGTCCCCTACAATGAGCAGTTCTTC.

The V call is TRBV19, the J call TRBJ1-2; 9 bases line up with TRBD1. With V trimmed by 3 bases and J by 7 bases, 15 bases remained unmatched. The CDR3 length is 17 residues. The V gene's germline CDR1 is LNHDA and CDR2 SQIVND (reference sequence). The CDR3 DNA is TGTGCCAGTAGTATCGTGAGTGAAACTGGGACAGGGAGTGGCTACACCTTC. It specifies CASSIVSETGTGSGYTF.

This chain links TRBV14 with TRBJ1-1, with D unclear. V was trimmed by 0 bases and J by 0 bases, leaving 20 bases between them. In germline, CDR1 is SGHDN, CDR2 FVKESK. The CDR3 loop spans 19 amino acids. This CDR3 reads CASSQDLSVATKMNTEAFF. CDR3 sequence (DNA): TGTGCCAGCAGCCAAGATCTTTCAGTGGCCACGAAGATGAACACTGAAGCTTTCTTT.

V and J are TRBV18 and TRBJ1-5; no reliable D call. V was clipped by 3 bases and J by 9 bases, with 12 bases between them. CDR3 length: 13 amino acids. In germline, CDR1 is KGHSH, CDR2 LQKENI. The CDR3 coding sequence is TGTGCCAGCTCACCCGACCCGACTCGGCCCCAGCATTTT. It translates to CASSPDPTRPQHF.

The rearrangement links TRBV14 to TRBJ2-5, with a possible D match to TRBD2 (6 bases). Deletions cut 3 bases from V and 5 bases from J, with 16 bases between. The CDR3 sequence is 15 residues long. From germline, CDR1 is SGHDN and CDR2 FVKESK. In DNA form, the CDR3 reads TGTGCCAGCAGCCAGGGAGGAGCTTTTCGGGAGACCCAGTACTTC. It codes for CASSQGGAFRETQYF.

This sequence joins TRBV28 and TRBJ1-2; D uncertain. The CDR3 loop spans 12 amino acids. In germline, CDR1 is MDHEN, CDR2 SYDVKM. Trimming shortened V by 3 bases and J by 2 bases, and 4 bases separated the two germline ends. The CDR3 bases are TGTGCCAGCAGTTTTGAGAACTATGGCTACACCTTC. Protein: CASSFENYGYTF.

The rearrangement uses TRBV28 and TRBJ1-4, with D possibly being TRBD1 (5 bases). Trimming shortened V by 6 bases and J by 3 bases, and 17 bases separated the two germline ends. Germline CDR1 is MDHEN and CDR2 is SYDVKM. This CDR3 contains 16 residues. CDR3 bases: TGTGCCAGCAGAAAGCCCAGGGCGCCTGCTAATGAAAAACTGTTTTTT. Translating gives CASRKPRAPANEKLFF. Complete variable domain (other parts from reference TRBV28 and TRBJ1-4): DVKVTQSSRYLVKRTGEKVFLECVQDMDHENMFWYRQDPGLGLRLIYFSYDVKMKEKGDIPEGYSVSREKKERFSLILESASTNQTSMYLCASRKPRAPANEKLFFGSGTQLSVL.

This chain uses TRBV27 with TRBJ1-1; 8 nucleotides align to TRBD1. The CDR3 consists of 14 residues. V dropped 3 bases and J dropped 4; count of bases not matched to a gene: 4. Germline V lookup: CDR1 MNHEY, CDR2 SMNVEV (reference sequence). Here the CDR3 DNA reads TGTGCCAGCAGTTTTCAGGGGGCGGCCACTGAAGCTTTCTTT. This encodes CASSFQGAATEAFF.

The V call is TRBV5-8, the J call TRBJ2-7; 8 nucleotides line up with TRBD2. V shed 0 bases and J 6 bases; nucleotides not matched to a gene: 8. The CDR3 loop spans 15 amino acids. Germline loops: CDR1 SGHTS, CDR2 YDEGEE. The CDR3 sequence: CASSLGNRGGIEQYF. CDR3 bases: TGTGCCAGCAGCTTGGGGAATCGGGGGGGTATCGAGCAGTACTTC.